The sequence of this T cell receptor beta chain was determined in a study of CD8+ T cells in alopecia areata. Findings of the study overall: Scalp samples also contribute reads from the resident alphabeta T cells found in normal skin. Elevated clonality characterized lesional scalp relative to normal scalp, particularly in alopecia totalis/universalis.

The CDR3 has 14 amino acids. With 1 base removed from V and 2 bases from J, the gap between germline ends came to 6 bases. Germline assignment: CDR1 SGHDN and CDR2 FVKESK. Peripheral blood and lesional scalp punch biopsies were taken from alopecia areata patients. Isolation of CD4+ and CD8+ T cells from PBMCs was achieved by sorting. On this clone itself: The antigen is unknown.

As the sequencing template, cDNA was produced by extracting RNA and reverse transcribing it. The table came from immunoSEQ multiplex PCR; TCRdb's copy has only in-frame clones and leaves some out. The data contain about 110,000 clones, 50% to 60% of them singletons. The clonotype was recovered from a human donor with alopecia areata. Input material: NKG2D-low CD8+ T cells sorted from blood. The rearrangement joins TRBV14 to TRBJ2-1; unclear D gene. CDR3 sequence: CASSQAATYNEQFF. The CDR3 DNA reads TGTGCCAGCAGCCAAGCAGCCACCTACAATGAGCAGTTCTTC.